A selection of T cell receptor beta chains follows, all from one sample in a study of blood T cell repertoires in COVID-19. Clones were read by immunoSEQ multiplex PCR, and TCRdb kept only the in-frame ones, dropping some. The top ten clones hold roughly 10% of a sample with a few hundred thousand clones, roughly 80% of them seen once. Input material: peripheral blood. The receptors come from a woman over 75 with COVID-19, enrolled during active disease. Each CDR3 is given with its conserved first and last residue. The D gene is left open where the match is weak. Clone size is given for some rows only: seen once, a few or many times, or a class if the clone is expanded.

V gene	D gene	clone size	J gene	CDR3 length	CDR3 protein
TRBV11-3	TRBD1	few	TRBJ1-3	16	CASSFPDREPGNTIYF
TRBV18	NA	NA	TRBJ1-2	15	CASSETQGGKFGYTF
TRBV19	TRBD1	NA	TRBJ1-1	19	CASSTFPRQGTGGNTEAFF
TRBV5-8	NA	NA	TRBJ1-2	14	CASSLSNRVFGYTF
TRBV7-2	TRBD2	NA	TRBJ2-2	15	CASSPSGVYTGELFF
TRBV10-3	TRBD1	NA	TRBJ1-1	12	CATSGGNTEAFF
TRBV11-3	TRBD1	NA	TRBJ2-7	17	CASSLEGLGTGENEQYF
TRBV9	NA	NA	TRBJ1-2	12	CASNQGFYGYTF
TRBV2	NA	NA	TRBJ1-1	14	CASSAIRENTEAFF
TRBV27	NA	few	TRBJ1-4	15	CASSPRGLTNEKLFF
TRBV14	TRBD2	NA	TRBJ2-5	18	CASSQEKWRGLSQETQYF
TRBV5-6	NA	NA	TRBJ2-5	19	CASSFWPAGSRGLQETQYF
TRBV4-1	TRBD2	NA	TRBJ2-1	18	CASSQEKAGGAFYNEQFF
TRBV6-2/TRBV6-3	TRBD2	NA	TRBJ2-1	16	CASSYSGRGVYNEQFF
TRBV6-5	TRBD1	NA	TRBJ1-1	14	CASSYGQANTEAFF
TRBV16	NA	NA	TRBJ2-3	16	CASSQLPSAHTDTQYF
TRBV4-1	TRBD2	NA	TRBJ2-5	16	CASSLEQTSGQETQYF
TRBV6-5	TRBD1	NA	TRBJ1-5	14	CASRAGTGGQPQHF
TRBV6-5	NA	NA	TRBJ1-6	14	CASSSPGTTKPLHF
TRBV7-2	TRBD2	NA	TRBJ2-2	15	CASSLGLAPTGELFF
TRBV5-1	NA	NA	TRBJ2-3	14	CASSAGRDSDTQYF
TRBV28	NA	NA	TRBJ1-2	15	CASSSIGDISYGYTF
TRBV5-1	NA	once	TRBJ1-1	14	CASSDIGGNTEAFF
TRBV2	NA	NA	TRBJ1-4	12	CASIMQGEKLFF
TRBV5-4	NA	NA	TRBJ1-1	12	CASSLSGTEAFF
TRBV10-3	NA	NA	TRBJ1-1	13	CATVLQENTEAFF
TRBV2	NA	NA	TRBJ2-6	16	CASMFWYSSGANVLTF
TRBV14	TRBD1	NA	TRBJ1-4	15	CASSPGQVQNEKLFF